This T cell receptor beta chain was found in a study of shared clonotypes between healthy human individuals. Notes on the study in general: As a rule, naive subsets had a larger estimated richness than memory subsets. Inspection by rarefaction showed sorted-subset sequencing to be incomplete despite large depth.

A 200 ng quantity of DNA, 32,000 or so T cell genomes, went into the sorted-subset replicate PCRs. The data were produced by immunoSEQ multiplex PCR, yet TCRdb's version contains in-frame clones alone and is incomplete. The sample consists of more than 2,000,000 clones, approximately 95% of them appearing once. As regards this clone: Its antigen is currently unknown.

The CDR3 loop spans 14 amino acids. The germline V and J ends were trimmed by 8 bases and 3 bases, with 20 bases remaining between them. Germline assignment: CDR1 GTSNPN and CDR2 SVGIG (reference sequence). The sequence derives from a man aged 18 to 29 in good health. Some clones in this sample may be carry-over from other donors' samples. The chain uses TRBV30 and TRBJ2-7; weak D call: TRBD1 (6 bases). The sequencing input was naive CD4+ T cells from PBMCs. Documented subset: CD45RA+ positively selected. CDR3 DNA sequence: TGTGCCCTAATTCCGGCAGGGGTGGGCTACGAGCAGTACTTC. The encoded protein is CALIPAGVGYEQYF.